This passage covers 9 T cell receptor beta chains from one sample sequenced in a study of tumor and adjacent non-tumor tissue in lung cancer. Three rounds of nested PCR, following a modified ARM-PCR protocol, produced the TCRbeta library. TCRdb re-analysed the multiplex PCR reads in MiXCR, keeping a single row per CDR3 protein. The repertoire holds 100,000 or so distinct CDR3 sequences, with 55% to 65% as singletons. RNA was extracted from bulk tissue without any cell sorting. This non-tumor lung sample came from over 3 cm beyond the tumor edge. Sequences were obtained from distant non-tumor lung tissue. The receptors derive from a young man with non-small cell lung cancer.

A word on this clonotype: Likely a read error: the CDR3 ends without its conserved phenylalanine or tryptophan. The chain uses TRBV11-1 and TRBJ2-1; no reliable D call. CDR1 SGHAT and CDR2 FQDESV come from the germline V gene (reference sequence). The CDR3 length is 13 residues. V dropped 0 bases and J dropped 5 bases, with 5 bases sitting between them. As DNA, the CDR3 is TGTGCCAGCAGCTTAGCGTCGAACAATGAGCAGTTCCTA. Translation gives CASSLASNNEQFL.

With respect to this clonotype: No conserved phenylalanine or tryptophan is present at the end of the CDR3, so a read error is the likely explanation. This chain uses TRBV12-3 or TRBV12-4 with TRBJ1-3; D not resolved. The CDR3 is 13 amino acids. The CDR3 DNA is TGCGCCAGCAGTTTAGTGGCTGGAAACACCATATATTCT. Protein sequence: CASSLVAGNTIYS.

About this clonotype: Compared with germline, one end of the junction differs, possibly owing to a read error. The gene calls are TRBV11-1 and TRBJ2-7, with D possibly matching TRBD2 (5 bases). The CDR3 is 14 amino acids. Germline V gives CDR1 SGHAT, CDR2 FQDESV (reference sequence). The CDR3 DNA sequence: TGTGCCAGCAGCTTAGCCCCGGCTGACTACGAGCACTACTTC. Translated: CASSLAPADYEHYF.

This clonotype was seen ten or more times. This rearrangement joins TRBV20-1 to TRBJ1-1, with 7 bases matching TRBD1. CDR1 and CDR2 from the germline V gene are DFQATT and SNEGSKA (reference sequence). The V and J ends lost 3 bases and 1 base, in that order; junction bases with no gene match: 5. CDR3 length: 14 residues. The CDR3: CSASPGGGNTEAFF. For the CDR3, the DNA is TGCAGTGCTAGTCCAGGGGGAGGGAACACTGAAGCTTTCTTT.

With regard to this clonotype: Compared with germline, one end of the junction differs, possibly owing to a read error. The rearrangement uses TRBV11-2 and TRBJ2-7; D possibly corresponds to TRBD1 (6 bases). Germline-derived CDR1 and CDR2 are SGHAT and FQNNGV. This CDR3 is 15 amino acids long. The CDR3 nucleotides read TGTGCCGGCAGCCCGGTGAACAGGGCCTCCTACGAGCAGTACTTC. Translating it yields CAGSPVNRASYEQYF. Together with reference TRBV11-2 and TRBJ2-7, the CDR3 gives the full variable domain: EAGVAQSPRYKIIEKRQSVAFWCNPISGHATLYWYQQILGQGPKLLIQFQNNGVVDDSQLPKDRFSAERLKGVDSTLKIQPAKLEDSAVYLCAGSPVNRASYEQYFGPGTRLTVT.

In the case of this clonotype: Germline and junction disagree at one end, which may indicate a read error. The chain combines TRBV12-3 or TRBV12-4 with TRBJ2-7; TRBD1 is a possible D gene (6 bases). The CDR3 has 12 amino acids. This CDR3 is CTSTQGPDELYF. The DNA of the CDR3 is TGTACCAGCACTCAGGGGCCGGACGAGCTGTACTTC.

Of note for this clonotype: This clone may be a read error of a much larger clone one base away. This rearrangement joins TRBV25-1 to TRBJ2-1; D is uncertain. The CDR3 covers 11 residues. Germline V lookup: CDR1 MGHDK, CDR2 SYGVNS. This CDR3 is CVSSIGDEQFF. The CDR3, as DNA: TGTGTCAGCAGTATCGGAGACGAGCAGTTCTTC. Supplemented by reference TRBV25-1 and TRBJ2-1, the full variable domain reads EADIYQTPRYLVIGTGKKITLECSQTMGHDKMYWYQQDPGMELHLIHYSYGVNSTEKGDLSSESTVSRIRTEHFPLTLESARPSHTSQYLCVSSIGDEQFFGPGTRLTVL.

This clonotype was counted once. The germline gene is not matched at one end of the junction; a read error may be the cause. This chain links TRBV6-2 or TRBV6-3 with TRBJ1-3; D gene unclear. The CDR3 has 13 amino acids. CDR1 is MNHEY, CDR2 SVGEGT, per germline. The CDR3 region is CTSISGSGNTIYF. CDR3 bases: TGTACCAGCATCTCAGGTTCTGGAAACACCATATATTTT.

Regarding this clonotype: Compared with germline, one end of the junction differs, possibly owing to a read error. The rearrangement uses TRBV11-2 and TRBJ2-7, with 8 bases matching TRBD2. CDR1 is SGHAT and CDR2 is FQNNGV in the germline V gene. CDR3 length: 16 residues. The CDR3: CASSRGGPGPPYEQYF. CDR3 DNA sequence: TGTGCCAGCAGCCGGGGGGGACCAGGGCCCCCCTACGAGCAGTATTTC.